The clone carrying this TCR beta chain was seen a handful of times. Individuals aged 18 to 89 years were recruited from 24 US areas. Which cohort a participant joined came from the clinical history participants gave. The CDR3 totals 13 residues. CDR1 is SGHTA and CDR2 is FQGNSA in the germline V gene. Trimming left V 5 bases short and J 3 bases short, with 8 bases between. The sample is drawn from a study of blood T cell repertoires in COVID-19. Authors' processing steps: Nucleated cell counts were estimated from reference gene primer amplification. Sequenced by immunoSEQ multiplex PCR; TCRdb stores in-frame clones only, minus some. V and J calls and clone size follow that table, whereas D and trimming were derived from the DNA. The table includes 250,000 or so clones, approximately 85% detected once.

This chain connects TRBV7-2 to TRBJ2-1; D remains ambiguous. The source material was PBMCs or T cells enriched from blood (not recorded which). The sequence came from a woman aged 45 to 65 who had been exposed to COVID-19. The CDR3 bases are TGTGCCAGCAGCCCTATTATCTACAATGAGCAGTTCTTC. It translates to CASSPIIYNEQFF.